These 9 T cell receptor beta chains originate from one sample sequenced in a study of T cell responses to AZD1222 COVID-19 vaccine. Clones were read by immunoSEQ multiplex PCR, and TCRdb kept only the in-frame ones, dropping some. The table lists roughly 110,000 clones, roughly 87% of them singletons. Sequences were derived from peripheral blood, sampled on day 0 of AZD1222 vaccination. The receptors were sampled from an adult in good health.

The chain links TRBV7-2 to TRBJ1-2, with 7 nucleotides matching TRBD1. V was pared by 4 bases and J by 3 bases, with 5 bases of the junction left unmatched. There are 14 residues in the CDR3. Germline V gene sequence: CDR1 SGHTA, CDR2 FQGNSA. The CDR3 DNA reads as TGTGCCAGCAGCTCCGAGGGGGCGTACTATGGCTACACCTTC. As protein: CASSSEGAYYGYTF.

The V and J genes are TRBV9 and TRBJ2-7, with 8 bases identical to TRBD2. Trimming took 3 bases from V and 5 from J; bases not matched to a gene: 13. Germline CDR1 is SGDLS and CDR2 is YYNGEE. The CDR3 loop spans 16 amino acids. The chain's CDR3 is CASSAGGLVPGNEQYF. The DNA for the CDR3 is TGTGCCAGCAGCGCTGGGGGACTAGTACCAGGGAACGAGCAGTACTTC.

The chain uses TRBV19 and TRBJ1-2; possible D gene TRBD1, 5 bases. This CDR3 region has 15 residues. CDR1 LNHDA and CDR2 SQIVND come from the germline V gene (reference sequence). The germline V and J ends were trimmed by 0 bases and 0 bases, with 8 bases remaining between them. Written as DNA, the CDR3 is TGTGCCAGTAGTATAGATCGGGGGGCTAACTATGGCTACACCTTC. Amino acids: CASSIDRGANYGYTF.

The rearrangement uses TRBV9 and TRBJ2-1; D is uncertain. Germline lookup yields CDR1 SGDLS and CDR2 YYNGEE. V was clipped by 5 bases and J by 4 bases, with 4 bases between them. CDR3 length equals 11 residues. The CDR3 sequence is CASSLYNEQFF. The DNA for the CDR3 is TGTGCCAGCAGTCTTTACAATGAGCAGTTCTTC.

The rearrangement uses TRBV7-2 and TRBJ1-3, with 9 nucleotides matching TRBD1. CDR3 length: 14 residues. V gave up 5 bases and J gave up 5 bases; unmatched junction bases: 4. Germline values: CDR1 SGHTA, CDR2 FQGNSA. The CDR3 here is CASSVTGGRNTIYF. The DNA of the CDR3 is TGTGCCAGCAGCGTTACAGGGGGCAGAAACACCATATATTTT.

The chain has TRBV11-2 and TRBJ2-5; 9 bases map to TRBD2. This CDR3 has 15 amino acids. Trimming took 5 bases from V and 5 from J; bases not matched to a gene: 9. The germline gives CDR1 SGHAT, CDR2 FQNNGV. The CDR3 DNA reads TGTGCCAGCAGCCCTGTGGCGGGAGGGCGGGAGACCCAGTACTTC. This codes for CASSPVAGGRETQYF.

The chain recombines TRBV9 with TRBJ2-2; possibly TRBD1 or TRBD2 for D (7 bases each). The germline CDR1 and CDR2 sequences are SGDLS and YYNGEE. Trimming removed 0 bases from V and 5 bases from J, with 11 bases in between. The CDR3 runs 15 residues. The CDR3 is CASSVAGGGTGELFF. The CDR3 coding sequence is TGTGCCAGCAGCGTAGCAGGGGGAGGGACCGGGGAGCTGTTTTTT.

The chain uses TRBV6-1 and TRBJ1-5; the match to TRBD1 covers 8 bases. This CDR3 is built from 15 residues. Germline V gives CDR1 MNHNS, CDR2 SASEGT. Trimming at V came to 2 bases and at J to 1 base, leaving 1 base not matched to a gene. The CDR3 protein is CASSENRGSNQPQHF. Written as DNA, the CDR3 is TGTGCCAGCAGTGAAAACAGGGGGAGCAATCAGCCCCAGCATTTT.

The V gene is TRBV4-2, the J gene TRBJ2-3; D is undetermined. This CDR3 is 13 amino acids long. Per germline, CDR1 LGHNA and CDR2 YNFKEQ. The ends were cut back, 0 bases at V and 4 bases at J, with 5 bases in the middle. DNA for the CDR3: TGTGCCAGCAGCCAAGAAAAGGCAGATACGCAGTATTTT. It encodes CASSQEKADTQYF.